The following is a T cell receptor (beta chain) sequence with its context. Assay: immunoSEQ multiplex PCR; the TCRdb copy retains only in-frame clones and omits some. Here the sample spans about 80,000 clones, roughly 82% being singletons. This sample is part of a study of control samples from healthy donors and cancer patients. V was clipped by 5 bases and J by 2 bases, with 10 bases between them. This CDR3 is built from 14 residues. Germline CDR1 is MNHEY and CDR2 is SMNVEV (reference sequence). The rearrangement joins TRBV27 to TRBJ1-5, with a possible D match to TRBD1 (6 bases). The clonotype was recovered from a man aged 55-75 years with head and neck cancer. The sequenced material came from PBMCs. For the CDR3, the DNA is TGTGCCAGCAGTCCATCAGGGGGCAATCAGCCCCAGCATTTT. Protein sequence: CASSPSGGNQPQHF.